This TCR beta chain was observed in a study of cytomegalovirus exposure and HLA in healthy donors. The study's findings and limits: A later analysis showed HLA-associated TCR beta chains outstripping equally common others in clonal expansion.

This CDR3 has 15 amino acids. J lost 4 bases, V lost 1 base, and 4 bases had no gene match. The germline gives CDR1 LGHNA, CDR2 YSLEER. PCR employed 60 Vbeta and 13 Jbeta primers. Per the authors' pipeline: Tens of millions of unique TCR beta chains, roughly 11 million of them shared, were counted by a later analysis. Some clones are missing from TCRdb's copy, which holds only in-frame ones; the method was immunoSEQ multiplex PCR. The V and J calls and clone size were taken over from that table, and D and trimming were inferred from the DNA. The top ten clones hold roughly 5.2% of a sample with about 150,000 clones, almost 75% of them seen once. Turning to this clone: Its cognate antigen is unknown.

The source of this sequence is a woman aged 18 to 35 in good health and CMV-seropositive. The rearrangement links TRBV4-3 to TRBJ1-5; 7 bases are a match to TRBD1. The specimen sequenced was PBMCs. This CDR3 is CASSQVSGGNQPQHF. Written as DNA, the CDR3 is TGCGCCAGCAGCCAAGTTTCAGGGGGAAATCAGCCCCAGCATTTT.